Listed below are T cell receptor beta chains from one sample, sequenced in a study of cytomegalovirus exposure and HLA in healthy donors. Some clones are missing from TCRdb's copy, which holds only in-frame ones; the method was immunoSEQ multiplex PCR. The data show some 110,000 clones, roughly 80% seen once. The sample taken for sequencing was PBMCs. These TCRs come from a man aged 25-40 years in good health and CMV-seronegative. Each CDR3 is given with its conserved first and last residue. D genes are given only for firm matches. For some rows the clone size is stated as once, few or many, or as a class when expanded; others skip it.

>NA|TRBD2|TRBJ2-1|TRBV18
TGTGCCAGCTCACCGGGACTAGCGGGGGACAATGAGCAGTTCTTC
CASSPGLAGDNEQFF
>NA|NA|TRBJ1-1|TRBV6-5
TGTGCCAGCAGTCAACAAAGTATTGAGGGATCAGAAGCTTTCTTT
CASSQQSIEGSEAFF
>NA|NA|TRBJ1-2|TRBV20-1
TGCAGTGCTAGTCGGACGGGAAGCTACACCTTC
CSASRTGSYTF
>NA|NA|TRBJ1-1|TRBV5-4
TGTGCCAGCAGCTTACCGAAAGGACAGAACACTGAAGCTTTCTTT
CASSLPKGQNTEAFF
>NA|TRBD1|TRBJ2-2|TRBV5-1
TGCGCCAGCAGCTTGAATACAGGGGGCACTGGGAACACCGGGGAGCTGTTTTTT
CASSLNTGGTGNTGELFF
>NA|TRBD1|TRBJ2-4|TRBV5-6
TGTGCCAGCAGGGGGACAGGGGAGGGAAACATTCAGTACTTC
CASRGTGEGNIQYF
>NA|TRBD1|TRBJ1-6|TRBV18
TGTGCCAGCTCACCACCGCAGGGACAGTATAATTCACCCCTCCACTTT
CASSPPQGQYNSPLHF
>NA|NA|TRBJ1-6|TRBV5-1
TGCGCCAGCAGCTTCGAGGATAACGAGGAGTCACCCCTCCACTTT
CASSFEDNEESPLHF
>once|TRBD1|TRBJ1-1|TRBV5-4
TGTGCCAGCAGCCGACCCGGGACAGAAATCATGAACACTGAAGCTTTCTTT
CASSRPGTEIMNTEAFF
>NA|TRBD1|TRBJ1-1|TRBV18
TGTGCCAGCTCACCGGGACAGGATAAAGCTTTCTTT
CASSPGQDKAFF
>NA|NA|TRBJ2-7|TRBV7-2
TGTGCCAGCAGCTTAGACAGGGACGGAGAGCAGTACTTC
CASSLDRDGEQYF
>NA|NA|TRBJ1-1|TRBV14
TGTGCCAGCAGCCAACCCGTGGGGGGGAAAGCTTTCTTT
CASSQPVGGKAFF
>NA|TRBD2|TRBJ2-7|TRBV30
TGTGCCTGGAGTGTAGGGGTCGGGGGGGACGCCTACGAGCAGTACTTC
CAWSVGVGGDAYEQYF
>few|TRBD2|TRBJ2-7|TRBV15
TGTGCCACCAGCAAAGCGGGTGCGGGGGTACCCTCCTACGAGCAGTACTTC
CATSKAGAGVPSYEQYF
>NA|NA|TRBJ2-3|TRBV6-5
TGTGCCAGCAGGTCCCCATGGGGCGAAACAGATACGCAGTATTTT
CASRSPWGETDTQYF
>NA|NA|TRBJ2-6|TRBV7-2
TGTGCCAGCAGCCGAGGGTCCACCATCTCTGGGGCCAACGTCCTGACTTTC
CASSRGSTISGANVLTF
>NA|NA|TRBJ2-5|TRBV28
TGTGCCAGCAGTTACCCGGGGACTACAGGGGAGACCCAGTACTTC
CASSYPGTTGETQYF
>few|NA|TRBJ1-2|TRBV11-2
TGTGCCAGCAGCTCCTTTAAGGGGGTGTACTATGGCTACACCTTC
CASSSFKGVYYGYTF
>medium-sized|NA|TRBJ1-6|TRBV25-1
TGTGCCAGCAGTGAGGCCTCGTCACCCCTCCACTTT
CASSEASSPLHF
>NA|TRBD1|TRBJ2-3|TRBV28
TGTGCCAGCAGTCCCCCTCGACAGGGGGAGTTTAGCACAGATACGCAGTATTTT
CASSPPRQGEFSTDTQYF
>NA|TRBD1|TRBJ1-2|TRBV4-3
TGCGCCAGCAGCCGGACAGGGGGCGTTGGCTACACCTTC
CASSRTGGVGYTF
>NA|NA|TRBJ2-7|TRBV7-9
TGTGCCAGCAGCTTAGCGGGGTCAGGGAACGAGCAGTACTTC
CASSLAGSGNEQYF
>NA|TRBD1|TRBJ1-4|TRBV6-1
TGTGCCAGCAGTGGGATCACAGGGGGCGGGAATGAAAAACTGTTTTTT
CASSGITGGGNEKLFF
>NA|NA|TRBJ1-2|TRBV30
TGTGCCTGGAGAACGAAGGGGTTCTATGGCTACACCTTC
CAWRTKGFYGYTF
>NA|NA|TRBJ2-2|TRBV27
TGTGCCAGCAGTTCGTACAGGGGACTGAACACCGGGGAGCTGTTTTTT
CASSSYRGLNTGELFF
>NA|TRBD2|TRBJ2-5|TRBV9
TGTGCCAGCAGCGGTAGCGGGGGGAGAAAAGAGACCCAGTACTTC
CASSGSGGRKETQYF
>NA|TRBD1|TRBJ1-1|TRBV28
TGTGCCAGCAGCAGGACAGGCTCGAACACTGAAGCTTTCTTT
CASSRTGSNTEAFF
>NA|TRBD1|TRBJ1-2|TRBV18
TGTGCCAGCCAACCGGACAGGGGGACGTATGGCTACACCTTC
CASQPDRGTYGYTF
>NA|NA|TRBJ2-7|TRBV19
TGTGCCAGTAGTATAACCCTTAACGCGGGGATCTTCCACGAGCAGTACTTC
CASSITLNAGIFHEQYF
>NA|TRBD2|TRBJ2-3|TRBV11-2
TGTGCCAGCAGCCAACTAGCGGGAAGCACAGATACGCAGTATTTT
CASSQLAGSTDTQYF
>NA|NA|TRBJ2-6|TRBV2
TGTGCCAGCAGTGACAGGGTATCAGGCTCTGGGGCCAACGGCCTGACTTTC
CASSDRVSGSGANGLTF
>NA|NA|TRBJ1-2|TRBV5-1
TGCGCCAGCAGCGGAGGACTTTTTGGCTACACCTTC
CASSGGLFGYTF
>NA|TRBD1|TRBJ2-1|TRBV7-2
TGTGCCAGCAGCGTCCGGGACAGGGGGCTTGAGCAGTTCTTC
CASSVRDRGLEQFF
>NA|TRBD2|TRBJ2-7|TRBV9
TGTGCCAGCAGCTTAATATCGAGCGGGGGGCTTTACGAGCAGTACTTC
CASSLISSGGLYEQYF
>NA|TRBD2|TRBJ2-5|TRBV2
TGTGCCAGCAGAGTGACTAGCTGGGAAGAGACCCAGTACTTC
CASRVTSWEETQYF
>NA|NA|TRBJ2-4|TRBV5-1
TGCGCCAGCAGCTTAGCGGGTAGTGCCGACAAAAACAGTCAGTACTTC
CASSLAGSADKNSQYF
>once|NA|TRBJ1-1|TRBV6-5
TGTGCCAGCAGTTACTCAGGCGGAAACACTGAAGCTTTCTTT
CASSYSGGNTEAFF
>NA|TRBD1|TRBJ2-5|TRBV5-1
TGCGCCAGCAGCACAGCCGGGACAGGGGGAGAGACCCAGTACTTC
CASSTAGTGGETQYF
>NA|NA|TRBJ1-3|TRBV7-9
TGTGCCAGCAGCTTAGCGTCCACATTACCTCGGGACACCATATATTTT
CASSLASTLPRDTIYF
>NA|TRBD1|TRBJ2-7|TRBV5-1
TGCGCCAGCAGCCCGCGTCGTCAGGGGGCTTACGAGCAGTACTTC
CASSPRRQGAYEQYF
>NA|TRBD1|TRBJ2-7|TRBV28
TGTGCCAGCAGTCCACGACAGGGGCTGGTATACTACGAGCAGTACTTC
CASSPRQGLVYYEQYF
>NA|TRBD2|TRBJ2-5|TRBV7-2
TGTGCCAGCAGCTCGCCTAGCGGGTACCAAGAGACCCAGTACTTC
CASSSPSGYQETQYF
>NA|NA|TRBJ1-5|TRBV10-2
TGCGCCAGCAGTGAATTGGGGCTCAATCAGCCCCAGCATTTT
CASSELGLNQPQHF
>NA|NA|TRBJ2-7|TRBV14
TGTGCCAGCAGCCAAGTAACTGGGGCCTGGGGAGAGCAGTACTTC
CASSQVTGAWGEQYF
>NA|NA|TRBJ2-3|TRBV5-8
TGTGCCAGCAGCTGGGCCGATACAACAGATACGCAGTATTTT
CASSWADTTDTQYF
>few|NA|TRBJ1-4|TRBV5-1
TGCGCCAGCAGCTTGGGCTCAGGGGCCCAGGAAAAACTGTTTTTT
CASSLGSGAQEKLFF
>NA|TRBD1|TRBJ2-7|TRBV11-2
TGTGCCAGCAGCCTATGGACAGGGAGCTCCTACGAGCAGTACTTC
CASSLWTGSSYEQYF
>NA|NA|TRBJ1-1|TRBV11-2
TGTGCCAGCAGCTTAGGGGGCCCGAACACTGAAGCTTTCTTT
CASSLGGPNTEAFF
>NA|TRBD2|TRBJ2-1|TRBV27
TGTGCCAGCAGTTTATATAGCGGGGGGCCAACCTCCTACAATGAGCAGTTCTTC
CASSLYSGGPTSYNEQFF
>NA|TRBD1|TRBJ1-6|TRBV19
TGTGCCAGCGCGACCAGGGGGCTCGCTTCACCCCTCCACTTT
CASATRGLASPLHF
>NA|TRBD1|TRBJ1-6|TRBV4-1
TGCGCCAGCAGCGTCCGGGACAGAGATTCACCCCTCCACTTT
CASSVRDRDSPLHF
>NA|NA|TRBJ1-6|TRBV11-2
TGTGCCAGCAGCCCGAATACAGGGCCCTACTCACCCCTCCACTTT
CASSPNTGPYSPLHF
>NA|NA|TRBJ1-1|TRBV5-1
TGCGCCAGCAGCTTGGTCGGGGACACTGAAGCTTTCTTT
CASSLVGDTEAFF